Only one count was recorded for the clone carrying this T cell receptor (beta chain). The antigen is not known. The sample is drawn from a study of OX40 agonist ivuxolimab in advanced cancers. Study overall: Past anti-PD-1, anti-PD-L1 or anti-CTLA-4 therapy was accepted, and approximately 40% had received some. The study, taken as a whole, reports: Clonal expansion among partial responders at 0.1-3.0 mg/kg ranked near the lowest.

Profiled with immunoSEQ multiplex PCR; TCRdb holds only in-frame clones, not every one. The sample has tens of thousands of clones; approximately 89% are singletons. The V end lost 5 bases, the J end lost 8 bases, and 18 bases lay between the germline ends. Germline CDR1 is LNHNV and CDR2 is YYDKDF (reference sequence). The CDR3 is made up of 14 amino acids. Prior autoimmune disease or systemic immunosuppression barred patients. The chain is built from TRBV15 and TRBJ1-2; D is ambiguous. The sequence was collected from an adult with an advanced solid tumor such as melanoma, head and neck, liver or kidney cancer. The sample here was CD4+ or CD8+ T cells sorted from blood, taken in a trial of the OX40 agonist ivuxolimab. DNA of the CDR3: TGTGCCACCAGCGGGTCTGGTCGGCCCCAGGGCTACACCTTC. Encoded protein: CATSGSGRPQGYTF. Full variable domain (rest looked up from reference TRBV15 and TRBJ1-2): DAMVIQNPRYQVTQFGKPVTLSCSQTLNHNVMYWYQQKSSQAPKLLFHYYDKDFNNEADTPDNFQSRRPNTSFCFLDIRSPGLGDTAMYLCATSGSGRPQGYTFGSGTRLTVV.